What follows is one T cell receptor beta chain and its context. Antigen specificity is unknown. The ends were cut back, 1 base at V and 8 bases at J, with 17 bases in the middle. Germline V gene sequence: CDR1 SGHAT, CDR2 FQNNGV. CDR3 length: 16 residues. This sample was included in a study of T cell responses to AZD1222 COVID-19 vaccine. Study in general: Pooled together were second doses at about 4 or about 12 weeks. Study conclusions and caveats: The repertoires were collected only after the peak T cell response.

Using immunoSEQ multiplex PCR, the repertoire was profiled, and TCRdb retains in-frame clones only, with some absent. Found here are under 80,000 clones, around 88% of them singletons; the top ten hold around 19%. The input for sequencing was peripheral blood, taken on day 0 of AZD1222 vaccination. The TCR sequence derives from an adult in good health. The J gene is TRBJ1-4, the V gene TRBV11-2, with D maybe TRBD1 (5 bases). CDR3 sequence reads: CASSLVSGRVGEKLFF. The CDR3 DNA reads as TGTGCCAGCAGCTTAGTGTCGGGCAGGGTAGGAGAAAAACTGTTTTTT.